This is a list of T cell receptor beta chains from one sample in a study of control samples from healthy donors and cancer patients. Measured with immunoSEQ multiplex PCR; TCRdb has only the in-frame clones, and not every one. This table has about 170,000 clones, 91% appearing once. Sequencing was performed on blood. The receptors here all came from a woman in her thirties or forties in good health. The CDR3 runs from the conserved cysteine through the conserved F or W. The D gene is left open where the match is weak. Clone sizes are given selectively: once, few, many, or a class where the clone is expanded.

clone size: NA
V gene: TRBV9
J gene: TRBJ1-2
D gene: TRBD1
CDR3 length: 14
CDR3 protein: CASSLTGGRDGYTF
CDR3 DNA: TGTGCCAGCAGCTTGACAGGGGGTAGGGATGGCTACACCTTC

clone size: NA
V gene: TRBV6-4
J gene: TRBJ1-5
D gene: NA
CDR3 length: 15
CDR3 protein: CASSDSSTNNQPQHF
CDR3 DNA: TGTGCCAGCAGTGACTCGAGCACCAACAATCAGCCCCAGCATTTT

clone size: NA
V gene: TRBV24-1
J gene: TRBJ2-3
D gene: NA
CDR3 length: 15
CDR3 protein: CATSEGYRFTDTQYF
CDR3 DNA: TGTGCCACCAGTGAAGGGTACAGGTTCACAGATACGCAGTATTTT

clone size: NA
V gene: TRBV6-6
J gene: TRBJ2-5
D gene: NA
CDR3 length: 12
CDR3 protein: CASSYGQEAQYF
CDR3 DNA: TGTGCCAGCAGTTACGGGCAGGAAGCACAGTACTTC

clone size: NA
V gene: TRBV14
J gene: TRBJ1-1
D gene: NA
CDR3 length: 13
CDR3 protein: CASRFTGLGRAFF
CDR3 DNA: TGTGCCAGCAGGTTTACGGGATTGGGTCGAGCTTTCTTT

clone size: NA
V gene: TRBV5-5
J gene: TRBJ2-3
D gene: TRBD2
CDR3 length: 14
CDR3 protein: CASDSGGAGDTQYF
CDR3 DNA: TGTGCCAGCGACTCCGGGGGGGCCGGAGATACGCAGTATTTT

clone size: NA
V gene: TRBV5-1
J gene: TRBJ1-4
D gene: TRBD1
CDR3 length: 15
CDR3 protein: CASSRGQGTNEKLFF
CDR3 DNA: TGCGCCAGCAGCCGAGGACAGGGAACTAATGAAAAACTGTTTTTT

clone size: NA
V gene: TRBV3-1/TRBV3-2
J gene: TRBJ2-5
D gene: NA
CDR3 length: 14
CDR3 protein: CASSRSGGRETQYF
CDR3 DNA: TGTGCCAGCAGCCGCTCCGGGGGGCGGGAGACCCAGTACTTC

clone size: NA
V gene: TRBV9
J gene: TRBJ1-1
D gene: NA
CDR3 length: 14
CDR3 protein: CASSVAWQNTEAFF
CDR3 DNA: TGTGCCAGCAGCGTAGCGTGGCAGAACACTGAAGCTTTCTTT

clone size: few
V gene: TRBV5-4
J gene: TRBJ1-5
D gene: TRBD1
CDR3 length: 16
CDR3 protein: CASSIWTGRGNQPQHF
CDR3 DNA: TGTGCCAGCAGCATCTGGACAGGGAGGGGGAATCAGCCCCAGCATTTT

clone size: NA
V gene: TRBV9
J gene: TRBJ2-7
D gene: NA
CDR3 length: 14
CDR3 protein: CASSAGGQSYEQYF
CDR3 DNA: TGTGCCAGCAGCGCCGGCGGACAGTCCTACGAGCAGTACTTC

clone size: NA
V gene: TRBV5-4
J gene: TRBJ1-3
D gene: NA
CDR3 length: 14
CDR3 protein: CASSSDGAGNTIYF
CDR3 DNA: TGTGCCAGCAGCTCGGATGGGGCTGGAAACACCATATATTTT

clone size: NA
V gene: TRBV2
J gene: TRBJ2-3
D gene: TRBD2
CDR3 length: 15
CDR3 protein: CASSTQRGAPDTQYF
CDR3 DNA: TGTGCCAGCAGCACCCAGCGGGGGGCCCCAGATACGCAGTATTTT

clone size: few
V gene: TRBV6-1
J gene: TRBJ1-6
D gene: NA
CDR3 length: 16
CDR3 protein: CASSEGRTHYNSPLHF
CDR3 DNA: TGTGCCAGCAGTGAAGGGAGGACGCATTATAATTCACCCCTCCACTTT

clone size: NA
V gene: TRBV4-1
J gene: TRBJ1-2
D gene: NA
CDR3 length: 14
CDR3 protein: CASSQASLIYGYTF
CDR3 DNA: TGCGCCAGCAGCCAAGCCTCCCTAATCTATGGCTACACCTTC

clone size: NA
V gene: TRBV4-1
J gene: TRBJ2-5
D gene: TRBD2
CDR3 length: 17
CDR3 protein: CASSQTGSGGSQETQYF
CDR3 DNA: TGCGCCAGCAGCCAAACGGGTAGCGGGGGGTCTCAAGAGACCCAGTACTTC

clone size: few
V gene: TRBV5-1
J gene: TRBJ1-2
D gene: NA
CDR3 length: 12
CDR3 protein: CASSVNDEGYTF
CDR3 DNA: TGCGCCAGCAGCGTGAATGATGAGGGCTACACCTTC

clone size: NA
V gene: TRBV15
J gene: TRBJ2-1
D gene: NA
CDR3 length: 13
CDR3 protein: CATSRVWDSEQFF
CDR3 DNA: TGTGCCACCAGCAGAGTGTGGGATAGTGAGCAGTTCTTC

clone size: NA
V gene: TRBV7-3
J gene: TRBJ2-3
D gene: NA
CDR3 length: 14
CDR3 protein: CASSAAAFSDTQYF
CDR3 DNA: TGTGCCAGCAGTGCGGCGGCCTTCTCAGATACGCAGTATTTT

clone size: NA
V gene: TRBV10-3
J gene: TRBJ2-1
D gene: NA
CDR3 length: 15
CDR3 protein: CAISKGGIQYNEQFF
CDR3 DNA: TGTGCCATCAGTAAGGGGGGCATTCAGTACAATGAGCAGTTCTTC

clone size: NA
V gene: TRBV2
J gene: TRBJ2-1
D gene: NA
CDR3 length: 13
CDR3 protein: CASSDGGNNEQFF
CDR3 DNA: TGTGCCAGCAGTGACGGGGGCAACAATGAGCAGTTCTTC

clone size: NA
V gene: TRBV5-1
J gene: TRBJ1-5
D gene: TRBD1
CDR3 length: 16
CDR3 protein: CASSPGTGGSNQPQHF
CDR3 DNA: TGCGCCAGCAGCCCCGGGACAGGCGGGAGCAATCAGCCCCAGCATTTT

clone size: NA
V gene: TRBV2
J gene: TRBJ1-5
D gene: NA
CDR3 length: 13
CDR3 protein: CASSTGFNQPQHF
CDR3 DNA: TGTGCCAGCAGCACAGGTTTCAATCAGCCCCAGCATTTT

clone size: NA
V gene: TRBV5-1
J gene: TRBJ2-2
D gene: NA
CDR3 length: 16
CDR3 protein: CASSSSSGPGTGELFF
CDR3 DNA: TGCGCCAGCAGCTCCTCAAGCGGGCCAGGGACCGGGGAGCTGTTTTTT

clone size: few
V gene: TRBV27
J gene: TRBJ1-5
D gene: TRBD1
CDR3 length: 14
CDR3 protein: CASSLTGVHQPQHF
CDR3 DNA: TGTGCCAGCAGTTTGACAGGGGTTCATCAGCCCCAGCATTTT

clone size: NA
V gene: TRBV5-4
J gene: TRBJ1-1
D gene: TRBD1
CDR3 length: 16
CDR3 protein: CASSKGKGAVLTEAFF
CDR3 DNA: TGTGCCAGCAGCAAGGGGAAGGGGGCGGTGTTGACTGAAGCTTTCTTT

clone size: NA
V gene: TRBV28
J gene: TRBJ2-7
D gene: NA
CDR3 length: 12
CDR3 protein: CASSLASWEQYF
CDR3 DNA: TGTGCCAGCAGCCTTGCCTCCTGGGAGCAGTACTTC

clone size: NA
V gene: TRBV6-1
J gene: TRBJ1-3
D gene: TRBD1
CDR3 length: 14
CDR3 protein: CASCDRASGNTIYF
CDR3 DNA: TGTGCCAGCTGTGACAGGGCCTCTGGAAACACCATATATTTT

clone size: once
V gene: TRBV5-1
J gene: TRBJ1-2
D gene: TRBD1
CDR3 length: 15
CDR3 protein: CASSSGTGGYYGYTF
CDR3 DNA: TGCGCCAGCAGCTCGGGGACAGGCGGATACTATGGCTACACCTTC

clone size: NA
V gene: TRBV11-2
J gene: TRBJ2-5
D gene: TRBD1
CDR3 length: 15
CDR3 protein: CASSFGRGSRETQYF
CDR3 DNA: TGTGCCAGCAGCTTCGGCAGGGGGTCCCGAGAGACCCAGTACTTC

clone size: NA
V gene: TRBV5-8
J gene: TRBJ1-3
D gene: NA
CDR3 length: 12
CDR3 protein: CASSFVRNTIYF
CDR3 DNA: TGTGCCAGCAGCTTCGTAAGAAACACCATATATTTT

clone size: NA
V gene: TRBV5-1
J gene: TRBJ2-7
D gene: NA
CDR3 length: 15
CDR3 protein: CASSPPGGYSYEQYF
CDR3 DNA: TGCGCCAGCAGCCCACCTGGCGGATACTCCTACGAGCAGTACTTC

clone size: NA
V gene: TRBV21-1
J gene: TRBJ1-3
D gene: NA
CDR3 length: 17
CDR3 protein: CATSGLIKGLSGNTIYF
CDR3 DNA: TGTGCCACCTCGGGTCTGATAAAGGGCCTCTCTGGAAACACCATATATTTT

clone size: NA
V gene: TRBV13
J gene: TRBJ1-1
D gene: NA
CDR3 length: 13
CDR3 protein: CASSLAANTEAFF
CDR3 DNA: TGTGCCAGCAGCTTAGCAGCTAACACTGAAGCTTTCTTT

clone size: NA
V gene: TRBV5-6
J gene: TRBJ2-2
D gene: TRBD2
CDR3 length: 18
CDR3 protein: CASSPLGSGGSNTGELFF
CDR3 DNA: TGTGCCAGCAGCCCGTTGGGTAGCGGGGGGTCGAACACCGGGGAGCTGTTTTTT

clone size: NA
V gene: TRBV27
J gene: TRBJ2-1
D gene: TRBD1
CDR3 length: 15
CDR3 protein: CASKSTGGAYNEQFF
CDR3 DNA: TGTGCCAGCAAATCGACAGGGGGGGCCTACAATGAGCAGTTCTTC

clone size: NA
V gene: TRBV7-2
J gene: TRBJ2-3
D gene: NA
CDR3 length: 13
CDR3 protein: CASSSERSSPVYF
CDR3 DNA: TGTGCCAGCAGCTCCGAACGGTCTTCACCTGTGTATTTT

clone size: NA
V gene: TRBV7-6
J gene: TRBJ1-6
D gene: TRBD1
CDR3 length: 15
CDR3 protein: CASSQGQGAYSPLHF
CDR3 DNA: TGTGCCAGCAGCCAAGGACAGGGGGCTTATTCACCCCTCCACTTT

clone size: NA
V gene: TRBV12-3/TRBV12-4
J gene: TRBJ2-7
D gene: NA
CDR3 length: 13
CDR3 protein: CASSFSRGDEQYF
CDR3 DNA: TGTGCCAGCAGTTTTTCCAGGGGAGACGAGCAGTACTTC

clone size: NA
V gene: TRBV20-1
J gene: TRBJ1-2
D gene: NA
CDR3 length: 14
CDR3 protein: CSASSLAGGSGYTF
CDR3 DNA: TGCAGTGCTAGTTCCCTCGCGGGGGGTTCTGGCTACACCTTC

clone size: NA
V gene: TRBV5-1
J gene: TRBJ1-3
D gene: NA
CDR3 length: 14
CDR3 protein: CASSLGDLGNTIYF
CDR3 DNA: TGCGCCAGCAGCTTGGGGGACCTAGGAAACACCATATATTTT

clone size: few
V gene: TRBV5-1
J gene: TRBJ1-1
D gene: NA
CDR3 length: 13
CDR3 protein: CASSLEGNTEAFF
CDR3 DNA: TGCGCCAGCAGCTTGGAGGGGAACACTGAAGCTTTCTTT